This entry lists 12 T cell receptor beta chains sequenced from one sample in a study of immune heterogeneity within non-small cell lung tumors. At approximately 570 ng per sample, bulk tumor genomic DNA provided the template. Biopsies that were spaced far apart were taken, several per primary tumor, during surgery. These patients got curative surgery after being newly diagnosed with untreated non-small cell lung cancer. With 32 V and 13 J primers, multiplex PCR amplified the TCR beta CDR3. One entry per CDR3 protein, called by TCRdb with MiXCR from the multiplex PCR reads. The sample yields 8,500 to 10,000 distinct CDR3 sequences, roughly a third seen once. Sequencing used lung tumor tissue. The receptors originated from a man aged 55 to 70 with non-small cell lung cancer.

The chain carries TRBV6-5 and TRBJ1-1, with D perhaps TRBD1 (5 bases). Per germline, CDR1 MNHEY and CDR2 SVGAGI. Trimming cost V 3 bases and J 4 bases, with 6 bases left between them. The CDR3 has 12 residues. In DNA form, the CDR3 reads TGTGCCAGCAGTTATACAGGCACTGAAGCTTTCTTT. Its translation is CASSYTGTEAFF.

This clonotype was observed a single time. Because it lacks the conserved phenylalanine or tryptophan at the end, this CDR3 is likely a read error. The DNA is omitted, as the CDR3 cannot be located on it reliably, and the CDR3 follows TCRdb's listing. The V call is TRBV6-4, the J call TRBJ2-3; TRBD2, the table's D call, lacks a check against the DNA. Both ends counted, the CDR3 spans 20 residues. CDR1 and CDR2 from the germline V gene are MRHNA and SNTAGT. The CDR3 is CASSEVPHLTGSSGEQYFGP.

Regarding this clonotype: This may be a read error, as it is one base from a much larger clone. The chain links TRBV28 to TRBJ2-6; the D is unclear. CDR1 is MDHEN, CDR2 SYDVKM, per germline. The CDR3 contains 19 residues. The CDR3 protein is CAGSPGIKSSPSGANVLTF. The CDR3 nucleotides read TGTGCCGGCAGTCCCGGTATTAAGAGTTCCCCCTCTGGGGCCAACGTCCTGACTTTC.

The V gene is TRBV15, the J gene TRBJ1-1; D is unresolved. V was cut by 0 bases and J by 5 bases, with 7 bases left in between. This CDR3 comprises 13 residues. Germline V gives CDR1 LNHNV, CDR2 YYDKDF (reference sequence). The CDR3 is CATSRERQTEAFF. The CDR3 bases are TGTGCCACCAGCAGAGAACGGCAGACTGAAGCTTTCTTT.

This clonotype was seen at least ten times. The chain employs TRBV18 and TRBJ2-2; D not certain. Trimming took off 0 bases at V and 6 bases at J, with 11 bases between the two ends. The CDR3 sequence is 15 residues long. CDR1 KGHSH and CDR2 LQKENI come from the germline V gene. CDR3 sequence reads: CASSPPRTGSGELFF. The CDR3 nucleotides are TGTGCCAGCTCACCACCCCGGACCGGGTCCGGGGAGCTGTTTTTT. The full variable domain, with the rest looked up from reference TRBV18 and TRBJ2-2, is NAGVMQNPRHLVRRRGQEARLRCSPMKGHSHVYWYRQLPEEGLKFMVYLQKENIIDESGMPKERFSAEFPKEGPSILRIQQVVRGDSAAYFCASSPPRTGSGELFFGEGSRLTVL.

This clonotype was seen many times. The chain combines TRBV24-1 with TRBJ2-1, with 11 bases lining up with TRBD2. CDR3 length: 15 residues. The junction had 6 bases not matched to a gene; V was cut back by 5 bases and J by 7 bases. Germline assignment: CDR1 KGHDR and CDR2 SFDVKD. The CDR3 region has the DNA TGTGCCACCAGTGGGGCTAGCGGGAGGATTAATGAGCAGTTCTTC. Its protein is CATSGASGRINEQFF.

This chain joins TRBV4-2 and TRBJ2-1, with 7 bases fitting TRBD2. This CDR3 contains 15 residues. From germline, CDR1 is LGHNA and CDR2 YNFKEQ. J was trimmed by 6 bases and V by 1 base; bases with no gene match: 6. Here the CDR3 DNA reads TGTGCCAGCAGCCAAGGACTAGCCGTAACCAATGAGCAGTTCTTC. It encodes CASSQGLAVTNEQFF.

Points on this clonotype: A much more abundant neighbour one base away suggests this may be a read error. J is TRBJ2-1 and V is TRBV7-3; D gene ambiguous. This CDR3 has 15 amino acids. V gave up 2 bases and J gave up 2 bases, with 10 bases separating them. Germline CDR1 is SGHTA and CDR2 is FQGTGA. CDR3 sequence reads: CASSLGNLPYNEQFF. In DNA form, the CDR3 reads TGTGCCAGCAGCTTAGGCAACCTACCCTACAATGAGCAGTTCTTC.

As to this clonotype: In this CDR3 the conserved last residue, phenylalanine or tryptophan, is missing, so a read error is likely. It is unclear where the CDR3 begins or ends on the DNA, so no DNA is shown, and the CDR3 is as TCRdb lists it. The chain uses TRBV6-1 and TRBJ2-3; the table calls TRBD2, which could not be checked here. The CDR3 totals 15 residues, both ends included. Germline CDR1 is MNHNS and CDR2 is SASEGT. This CDR3 reads CASSEAFGNEQYFGP.

By sample fraction, this clonotype is medium-sized (0.01 to 0.1%). This chain joins TRBV28 and TRBJ2-7; D is unresolved. This CDR3 region has 11 residues. The ends were cut back, 6 bases at V and 4 bases at J, with 7 bases in the middle. Germline CDR1 MDHEN, CDR2 SYDVKM. For the CDR3, the DNA is TGTGCCAGCAGGGCTGTTTACGAGCAGTACTTC. Translating it yields CASRAVYEQYF.

This clonotype ranks as medium-sized. V gene TRBV20-1 combines with J gene TRBJ2-7; TRBD2 matches at 8 bases. The length of the CDR3 is 14 residues. V lost 6 bases to trimming and J lost 0 bases; unmatched junction nucleotides: 7. Germline V gene data show CDR1 as DFQATT and CDR2 as SNEGSKA (reference sequence). CDR3 DNA: TGCAGTGCCGAAACTAGCGGCAACTCCTACGAGCAGTACTTC. Protein product: CSAETSGNSYEQYF.

By frequency in the sample, this clonotype is large. This chain links TRBV6-1 with TRBJ1-6, with D uncertain. The ends were cut back, 6 bases at V and 5 bases at J, with 2 bases in the middle. Germline CDR1 MNHNS, CDR2 SASEGT. The CDR3 length is 11 residues. CDR3 amino acids: CASRHNSPLHF. CDR3 nucleotides: TGTGCCAGCAGACATAATTCACCCCTCCACTTT.